This T cell receptor (beta chain) derives from a study of vaccination effects on CD4 cells after COVID-19 (dated by TCRdb to 2022 to 2024). Background for the entire study: In the ViraFEST assay, PBMC were stimulated with viral peptide pools, and TCR sequencing was then used to find antigen-specific CD4+ T cell clonotypes based on their expansion. After vaccination, three convalescent patients were sampled at an early time point (day +14) and at a late time point (day +241, +227 and +161, respectively). Post-vaccine samples across the study were collected a median of 72 days after the second dose, with a range of 14 to 241. Fewer than 2.5 million PBMC per well were cultured in IMDM with approximately 5% human AB serum, 10 IU/ml IL-2 and gentamicin, plus 10 ug/ml peptides. The study compared SARS-CoV-2 spike-specific CD4+ TCR repertoires before and after mRNA vaccination in COVID-19 convalescent patients and infection-naive vaccine recipients. Altogether, some ten COVID-19 convalescent patients and a handful of SARS-CoV-2-naive healthy vaccine recipients made up the full study. Cultures from other donors in the study were sequenced using the Oncomine TCR Beta short-read assay on an Illumina iSeq 100. What the research found in general, with its limitations: At late post-vaccination timepoints, both infection-induced and vaccine-induced clones showed marked clonal contraction, consistent with waning T cell responses. In convalescent patients, the post-vaccine spike-reactive repertoire consisted mainly of new vaccine-induced clones, largely distinct from infection-induced clones. The study was limited by a small number of convalescent patients, and early post-infection timepoints were lacking.

The CDR3 contains 15 residues, cysteine and phenylalanine counted. Only the CDR3 part of the read is kept: 45 bases, read in frame from the first base. The germline V gene specifies SGHNT as CDR1 and YENEEA as CDR2. V and J lose 6 bases and 0 bases, and a span of 12 bases separates them. Library preparation was by the immunoSEQ multiplex PCR assay. TCR beta CDR3 sequencing was performed on DNA from the cultured, isolated CD4+ T cells. The paper's data handling went like this. Non-productive TCR sequences were discarded, and reads were trimmed to the CDR3 region, with only CDR3s of 7 or more amino acids retained. The MANAFEST web app was used to pick out antigen-specific clonotypes by comparing their expansion in peptide wells with that in reference cultures. Positive clones required FDR<0.05 expansion versus reference and all other wells, odds ratio above 5, and frequency above 0.1% in two replicate wells. A clonotype was called cross-reactive if it was significantly expanded both in SARS-CoV-2 spike wells and in at least one common cold coronavirus spike condition. CDR3 similarity was assessed by Levenshtein distance using the stringdist R package, and unrooted trees were constructed with ape in R 3.6.1. As stored in TCRdb, this immuneACCESS dataset retains in-frame rearrangements with V and J assigned. A fraction of the clones does not appear; measured against another copy, unresolved V genes explain less than half of the discrepancy, and the remainder lacks a known reason. The V and J calls and clone size are taken from that table; D and trimming were inferred from the DNA. A total of approximately 30,000 clones appear in this sample, about three quarters of them only once. 5% to 7.5% of the sample is in the top ten clones.

After roughly 11 days of culture, CD4+ T cells were isolated with the EasySep CD4+ T cell isolation kit. Convalescent patients had PCR-confirmed SARS-CoV-2 infection between March and December 2020, before Alpha, Beta and Delta variants emerged in the United States. Each participant received two doses of an mRNA SARS-CoV-2 vaccine, either BNT162b2 or mRNA-1273. Half of the culture medium was replaced with fresh IL-2-containing medium on days 3 and 7. Unless noted otherwise, every peptide stimulation condition was grown in triplicate wells. PBMC were separated from whole blood using Ficoll-Paque Plus gradient centrifugation and were then either cryopreserved at -140C or used fresh. Genomic DNA was extracted from cultured CD4+ T cells with the QIAamp micro DNA kit. About this clone itself: Its antigen remains undetermined. The sample holds no much larger clone one base away, and base qualities are not on file.

Source: CD4+ T cells from PBMCs cultured without peptide, taken after COVID-19 vaccination. The clonotype was recovered from a human donor who had a prior SARS-CoV-2 infection. Here the chain combines TRBV11-3 and TRBJ2-1; the D gene is perhaps TRBD2, on 6 matching bases. The nucleotides are TGTGCCAGCAGTGGAGGGCCGGGCTCCTACAATGAGCAGTTCTTC. The resulting protein is CASSGGPGSYNEQFF.